Shown below are 10 T cell receptor beta chains from a single sample sequenced in a study of blood T cells in healthy people across ages. The use of a sample-barcoded 5' primer and a J-beta primer mix characterized a second PCR of about 7 to 12 cycles. TCRdb re-called the 5' RACE reads with MiXCR, one entry per CDR3 protein. The table lists around 1,100,000 distinct CDR3 sequences, more than 30% of them singletons. Sequenced: blood. The receptors here all came from a man younger than 30 in good health.

This sequence joins TRBV28 and TRBJ2-7; D gene unclear. V dropped 3 bases and J dropped 0 bases, with 9 bases sitting between them. The CDR3 sequence is 14 residues long. Germline CDR1 is MDHEN and CDR2 is SYDVKM. CDR3 nucleotide sequence: TGTGCCAGCAGTTTCGCAGGTCTCTCCTACGAGCAGTACTTC. Protein: CASSFAGLSYEQYF.

The chain links TRBV4-2 to TRBJ1-5, with D unclear. This CDR3 has 15 residues. Between the trimmed V and J ends, which lost 0 bases and 6 bases, there was a span of 12 bases. Per the germline V gene, CDR1 is LGHNA and CDR2 is YNFKEQ. Written as DNA, the CDR3 is TGTGCCAGCAGCCAAGATCATTGGGGAATTCAGCCCCAGCATTTT. Translation gives CASSQDHWGIQPQHF.

This clonotype was found many times. The chain combines TRBV9 with TRBJ1-2; TRBD1 might be the D (5 bases). This CDR3 is 12 amino acids long. The germline gives CDR1 SGDLS, CDR2 YYNGEE. The V and J ends lost 7 bases and 4 bases respectively, with 11 bases between them. The CDR3 is CASETVSYGYTF. The CDR3 DNA reads as TGTGCCAGCGAGACAGTCTCCTATGGCTACACCTTC.

The chain employs TRBV28 and TRBJ1-1; D is undetermined. The CDR3 contains 15 residues. The germline V and J ends were trimmed by 3 bases and 0 bases, with 11 bases remaining between them. The germline V gene has CDR1 MDHEN and CDR2 SYDVKM. The CDR3 loop reads CASSLEGSVNTEAFF. In DNA, the CDR3 is TGTGCCAGCAGTTTGGAAGGGTCGGTGAACACTGAAGCTTTCTTT. The variable domain in full, completed from reference TRBV28 and TRBJ1-1, reads DVKVTQSSRYLVKRTGEKVFLECVQDMDHENMFWYRQDPGLGLRLIYFSYDVKMKEKGDIPEGYSVSREKKERFSLILESASTNQTSMYLCASSLEGSVNTEAFFGQGTRLTVV.

This clonotype has ten or more counts. The V and J genes are TRBV30 and TRBJ2-1, with unresolved D. V was cut by 5 bases and J by 6 bases, with 11 bases left in between. The CDR3 is 12 amino acids. The germline V gene has CDR1 GTSNPN and CDR2 SVGIG (reference sequence). The CDR3 loop is CAWAHYANEQFF. The CDR3 nucleotides are TGTGCCTGGGCGCATTACGCCAATGAGCAGTTCTTC.

This clonotype was seen more than once but under ten times. The chain carries TRBV15 and TRBJ1-1; D gene ambiguous. This CDR3 contains 14 residues. The germline V gene has CDR1 LNHNV and CDR2 YYDKDF (reference sequence). Deletions cut 1 base from V and 2 bases from J, with 8 bases between. CDR3 coding DNA: TGTGCCACCAGCAGAGGCGGGTCTAACACTGAAGCTTTCTTT. This encodes CATSRGGSNTEAFF.

This clonotype has a handful of counts. J is TRBJ2-3 and V is TRBV12-3 or TRBV12-4; D unclear. The CDR3 runs 14 residues. The V end lost 6 bases, the J end lost 3 bases, and 13 bases lay between the germline ends. The CDR3 sequence is CASSSPYETDTQYF. The CDR3, as DNA: TGTGCCAGCAGCTCGCCCTACGAAACAGATACGCAGTATTTT.

This chain uses TRBV20-1 with TRBJ1-1; 9 bases are a match to TRBD1. V lost 4 bases, J lost 6 bases, and 6 bases stayed unmatched. The CDR3 sequence is 13 residues long. CDR1 is DFQATT and CDR2 is SNEGSKA in the germline V gene (reference sequence). CDR3 sequence: CSATPQGAPEAFF. The CDR3 DNA follows: TGCAGTGCTACACCACAGGGGGCCCCTGAAGCTTTCTTT.

CDR3 nucleotides: TGTGCCAGCAGCCCAACTATACCTAGCGGGGGGGACGAGACCCAGTACTTC. Protein product: CASSPTIPSGGDETQYF. The rearrangement joins TRBV7-2 to TRBJ2-5; 12 nucleotides match TRBD2. CDR3 length: 17 residues. V gave up 5 bases and J gave up 5 bases; unmatched junction bases: 12. Germline lookup yields CDR1 SGHTA and CDR2 FQGNSA.

This rearrangement joins TRBV5-4 to TRBJ1-2, with 8 nucleotides matching TRBD1. The junction had 14 bases not matched to a gene; V was cut back by 4 bases and J by 9 bases. CDR3 length: 15 amino acids. Per germline, CDR1 SGHNT and CDR2 YYREEE (reference sequence). CDR3 protein: CASSPAGGADSRYTF. The CDR3, as DNA: TGTGCCAGCAGCCCTGCAGGGGGCGCCGACTCTCGCTACACCTTC. The complete variable domain, with remaining parts taken from reference TRBV5-4 and TRBJ1-2, reads ETGVTQSPTHLIKTRGQQVTLRCSSQSGHNTVSWYQQALGQGPQFIFQYYREEENGRGNFPPRFSGLQFPNYSSELNVNALELDDSALYLCASSPAGGADSRYTFGSGTRLTVV.